Each of the 23 T cell receptor beta chains below was sequenced from the same sample in a study of blood T cell repertoires in COVID-19. This table comes from immunoSEQ multiplex PCR, and its TCRdb copy is limited to in-frame clones, with some not included. The sample holds 120,000 or so clones; around two thirds are singletons and the top ten take under 2.5%. Sample: peripheral blood. All receptors come from a woman aged 70-85 years with acute or convalescent COVID-19.

The DNA for the CDR3 is TGCAGCATCCGTGGCGGGGCCGCCTATGGCTACACCTTC. Protein sequence: CSIRGGAAYGYTF. The V and J genes are TRBV29-1 and TRBJ1-2; D is possibly TRBD1 (5 bases). CDR3 length: 13 amino acids. Germline values: CDR1 SQVTM, CDR2 ANQGSEA. Trimming pared 8 bases from V and 4 bases from J, leaving 17 bases between.

This clone appeared a single time. V and J are TRBV2 and TRBJ1-4; 8 positions agree with TRBD1. The CDR3 runs 15 residues. CDR1 is SNHLY, CDR2 FYNNEI, per germline. Trimming took 3 bases from V and 8 from J; bases not matched to a gene: 8. CDR3 DNA sequence: TGTGCCAGCAGTGACTGGACAGGGAAAGGGGAAAAACTGTTTTTT. Translated, it gives CASSDWTGKGEKLFF.

J is TRBJ1-1 and V is TRBV5-1, with 11 nucleotides matching TRBD1. V was pared by 0 bases and J by 2 bases, with 15 bases of the junction left unmatched. The CDR3 covers 20 residues. Germline V gene data show CDR1 as SGHRS and CDR2 as YFSETQ. CDR3 coding DNA: TGCGCCAGCAGCTTGGTGGTTTTTTTCGGGACAGGGGGGAGCAACACTGAAGCTTTCTTT. It codes for CASSLVVFFGTGGSNTEAFF.

The V gene is TRBV5-4, the J gene TRBJ1-2, with TRBD1 matching 8 bases. Germline trimming cut 1 base from V and 7 bases from J; bases unmatched to any gene: 6. CDR1 and CDR2 (germline): SGHNT, YYREEE (reference sequence). The CDR3 sequence is 14 residues long. The CDR3 DNA is TGTGCCAGCAGCTTGCCGCGACAGGGGTCTGGCTACACCTTC. Its protein product is CASSLPRQGSGYTF.

The chain joins TRBV3-1 (or the pseudogene TRBV3-2) to TRBJ2-1, with D possibly matching TRBD2 (6 bases). Trimming took 6 bases from V and 5 from J, leaving 17 bases between them. Germline V gene sequence: CDR1 LGHDT, CDR2 YNNKEL (reference sequence). The CDR3 length is 15 residues. The CDR3 region has the DNA TGTGCCAGCAGTCATAGCGGATACGACGACAATGAGCAGTTCTTC. This codes for CASSHSGYDDNEQFF.

In the case of this clone: Other nucleotide sequences from this sample produce the same CDR3. CDR3 sequence (DNA): TGTGCCAGCAGCTTAGGGACAGGGACCTACGAGCAGTACTTC. It yields the protein CASSLGTGTYEQYF. J is TRBJ2-7 and V is TRBV7-2; 8 bases align to TRBD1. The germline V gene encodes CDR1 SGHTA and CDR2 FQGNSA. The CDR3 length is 14 residues. The ends lost 1 base at V and 2 bases at J; junction bases unmatched: 1.

This chain connects TRBV21-1 to TRBJ2-7; the table names TRBD2, a call not compared with the DNA. TRBV21-1 is given as a pseudogene. This CDR3 is 16 amino acids long. The CDR3 region has the DNA TGTGCCAGCAGCAAATTGAGACTAGCGGGATCCTACGAGCAGTACTTC. Its translation is CASSKLRLAGSYEQYF.

J is TRBJ1-2 and V is TRBV7-2; D unresolved. There are 10 residues in the CDR3. Germline CDR1 SGHTA, CDR2 FQGNSA. The V end was cut by 10 bases, the J end by 8 bases, with 11 bases between. The CDR3 DNA is TGTGCCACAGGTTCGAGAGGCTACACCTTC. Protein product: CATGSRGYTF.

The gene calls are TRBV29-1 and TRBJ1-1; D ambiguous. The CDR3 is made up of 14 amino acids. V lost 8 bases to trimming and J lost 0 bases, with 16 bases between them. The V gene's germline CDR1 is SQVTM and CDR2 ANQGSEA. As DNA, the CDR3 is TGCAGCACTATGGGAGGAGGAATGAACACTGAAGCTTTCTTT. This sequence encodes CSTMGGGMNTEAFF.

The chain combines TRBV27 with TRBJ1-3; unclear D gene. Germline assignment: CDR1 MNHEY and CDR2 SMNVEV (reference sequence). Trimming cost V 0 bases and J 0 bases, with 6 bases left between them. The CDR3 totals 15 residues. The CDR3 loop reads CASSLSGSSGNTIYF. As DNA, the CDR3 is TGTGCCAGCAGTTTATCAGGGAGCTCTGGAAACACCATATATTTT.

The rearrangement links TRBV9 to TRBJ1-2; 8 nucleotides agree with TRBD1. Germline V gene lookup returns CDR1 SGDLS and CDR2 YYNGEE. The CDR3 has 15 residues. V shed 2 bases, J shed 4 bases, and the junction held 7 bases outside the gene matches. CDR3 in DNA: TGTGCCAGCAGCGTTGAAAAGACAGGGGTCTATGGCTACACCTTC. Translating it yields CASSVEKTGVYGYTF.

The chain recombines TRBV7-9 with TRBJ1-2; 8 positions match TRBD1. The V gene's germline CDR1 is SEHNR and CDR2 FQNEAQ (reference sequence). This CDR3 is 14 amino acids long. Trimming cost V 1 base and J 8 bases; bases outside gene matches: 6. This chain's CDR3 is CASSLGGTGRGYTF. DNA of the CDR3: TGTGCCAGCAGCTTAGGAGGGACAGGACGGGGCTACACCTTC.

This clone was detected only a few times. The DNA of the CDR3 is TGTGCCAGCAGCGCCTTTGGGCAGAACACCGGGGAGCTGTTTTTT. Protein product: CASSAFGQNTGELFF. The rearrangement uses TRBV9 and TRBJ2-2; no firm D call. With 3 bases removed from V and 1 base from J, the gap between germline ends came to 10 bases. CDR3 length equals 15 residues. Per the germline V gene, CDR1 is SGDLS and CDR2 is YYNGEE.

The chain carries TRBV5-4 and TRBJ1-2; D is unresolved. With 3 bases removed from V and 3 bases from J, the gap between germline ends came to 12 bases. The CDR3 has 14 residues. Germline values: CDR1 SGHNT, CDR2 YYREEE (reference sequence). CDR3 coding DNA: TGTGCCAGCAGCTCACTGGCAGGCTACTATGGCTACACCTTC. Translating gives CASSSLAGYYGYTF. Supplemented by reference TRBV5-4 and TRBJ1-2, the full variable domain reads ETGVTQSPTHLIKTRGQQVTLRCSSQSGHNTVSWYQQALGQGPQFIFQYYREEENGRGNFPPRFSGLQFPNYSSELNVNALELDDSALYLCASSSLAGYYGYTFGSGTRLTVV.

This chain connects TRBV7-2 to TRBJ2-7; 7 bases are a match to TRBD1. Germline V gives CDR1 SGHTA, CDR2 FQGNSA. Germline trimming cut 5 bases from V and 0 bases from J; bases unmatched to any gene: 7. This CDR3 spans 15 amino acids. The CDR3 region is CASSPSGTVSYEQYF. In DNA, the CDR3 is TGTGCCAGCAGCCCCTCCGGGACAGTCTCCTACGAGCAGTACTTC.

The chain employs TRBV18 and TRBJ2-7; D possibly corresponds to TRBD2 (7 bases). V was trimmed by 6 bases and J by 2 bases, leaving 17 bases between them. Germline CDR1 is KGHSH and CDR2 is LQKENI. This CDR3 has 15 amino acids. The CDR3 reads CASSPGGTSTYEQYF. The DNA for the CDR3 is TGTGCCAGCTCCCCCGGGGGGACATCAACCTACGAGCAGTACTTC.

V and J are TRBV2 and TRBJ2-1; D is perhaps TRBD2 (5 bases). Trimming took 4 bases from V and 9 from J, leaving 13 bases between them. CDR1 is SNHLY and CDR2 is FYNNEI in the germline V gene. The CDR3 contains 13 residues. The CDR3 loop is CASSVAASSEQFF. Here the CDR3 DNA reads TGTGCCAGCAGTGTGGCGGCTAGCAGTGAGCAGTTCTTC.

This chain links TRBV5-1 with TRBJ1-3, with D perhaps matching TRBD1 (6 bases). Trimming removed 3 bases from V and 4 bases from J, with 20 bases in between. The germline V gene encodes CDR1 SGHRS and CDR2 YFSETQ. There are 17 residues in the CDR3. Written as DNA, the CDR3 is TGCGCCAGCAGCTCGATCCCCCTACAGGGATCCGGAAACACCATATATTTT. This translates into CASSSIPLQGSGNTIYF.

This clone was detected only once. This sequence joins TRBV12-3 or TRBV12-4 and TRBJ1-2, with a possible D match to TRBD1 (6 bases). The length of the CDR3 is 13 residues. V gave up 5 bases and J gave up 0 bases, with 7 bases separating them. Written as DNA, the CDR3 is TGTGCCAGCAGTACAGGGCCTAACTATGGCTACACCTTC. Translating gives CASSTGPNYGYTF.

This chain uses TRBV7-2 with TRBJ2-3; 10 nucleotides agree with TRBD2. Trimming at V came to 6 bases and at J to 0 bases, leaving 3 bases not matched to a gene. This CDR3 region has 15 residues. CDR1 and CDR2 from the germline V gene are SGHTA and FQGNSA. This chain's CDR3 is CASSLAGASTDTQYF. The CDR3 region has the DNA TGTGCCAGCAGTCTAGCGGGGGCCAGCACAGATACGCAGTATTTT.

The chain links TRBV4-3 to TRBJ2-3, with 7 bases matching TRBD2. V gave up 1 base and J gave up 6 bases; unmatched junction bases: 7. The CDR3 runs 15 residues. The germline CDR1 and CDR2 sequences are LGHNA and YSLEER. The CDR3 loop reads CASSQASDGRDTQYF. The CDR3 nucleotides are TGCGCCAGCAGCCAAGCCTCCGACGGGAGGGATACGCAGTATTTT.

This rearrangement joins TRBV19 to TRBJ1-5; a weak D match, TRBD1 (6 bases). V was shortened by 3 bases and J by 5 bases, with 11 bases between the two germline ends. CDR3 length: 14 residues. The germline V gene encodes CDR1 LNHDA and CDR2 SQIVND (reference sequence). The CDR3 loop reads CASSITGNYQPQHF. The CDR3 coding sequence is TGTGCCAGTAGTATTACAGGGAACTATCAGCCCCAGCATTTT.

As to this clone: One end of the junction does not line up with germline, which may come from a read error. V is TRBV15 and J is TRBJ2-3, with D maybe TRBD2 (6 bases). Germline V gene lookup returns CDR1 LNHNV and CDR2 YYDKDF (reference sequence). This CDR3 contains 13 residues. CDR3 sequence (DNA): TGTGCCACCAGCAGATCGGCGGAGGGCAGTCCGGATTTT. Amino acids: CATSRSAEGSPDF.